This T cell receptor beta chain was retrieved from a study of cytomegalovirus exposure and HLA in healthy donors (dated by TCRdb to 2016 to 2017). In the study overall: According to an earlier analysis of 550 to 700 of the donors, 200 million or so T cells yielded roughly 100 million unique TCR beta sequences and approximately 300 Gb of sequence data. Approximately 300 gigabases of sequencing data and around 80 million unique TCR sequences made up an early release that covered around 640 HLA-typed donors. The genetic ancestry cluster associated with self-reported Caucasian donors included around four fifths of the 300 to 450 genotyped donors. The study aimed to test whether signatures of past pathogen exposure could be identified by cataloging public T cell receptors. The T cell repertoires of around 730 subjects were profiled by immunosequencing and related to cytomegalovirus serostatus. Besides the first cohort of some 670 subjects, a separate validation cohort made up of 120 different subjects was used. High-throughput TCR immunosequencing, statistical association of individual TCRs with disease status, and machine learning were combined to predict cytomegalovirus infection status. A later analysis re-analyzed previously published TCR beta repertoires from approximately 670 donors and added high-resolution HLA genotyping to study TCR occurrence patterns. The later analysis used no new phenotypic data to find candidate immune exposures, relying instead on TCR beta sequences and their occurrence across donors. To decide whether each TCR beta V gene segment behaved as functional or pseudogenic, an earlier analysis of 587 of the donors relied on high-throughput TCR beta sequencing. Donor age, sex, ethnicity and CMV serostatus were compiled together with the repertoire data. Genome-wide SNP genotypes for about 60% of the 666 donors were used in a later genetic analysis, which treated that subset as a discovery cohort. Every repertoire in the discovery cohort had been generated on one and the same sequencing platform. Class I and class II HLA loci were covered by the typing at four-digit resolution. Typing coverage differed by locus: A, B, C, DRB1 and DQB1 were typed in roughly 629-630 donors, DQA1 in roughly 510, DPA1 in over 600, and DPB1 in just under 480. Roughly 5 DR-DQ haplotypes were handled as single units for association and clustering, since linkage in the cohort was strong. On average, approximately 250,000 unique TCR beta nucleotide sequences were sequenced per donor among 350 to 400 genotyped donors of the cohort, with 15% to 20% of those sequences being non-productive. The full study reports these points: Roughly uniform sequencing depth across donors was assumed in presence/absence analyses, although this assumption may not hold. The earlier analysis of 587 of the donors excluded 15 to 20 rarely observed V segments, including chromosome 9 orphons, because counts were too low. Broadly in line with IMGT annotations, most TCR beta V segments showed up in productive rearrangements about 90% or about 30% of the time in an earlier analysis of around 550 of the donors. Specific HLA alleles were associated with 15,000 to 20,000 TCR beta sequences at a false discovery rate of 0.05 in a later analysis. The sequencing pipeline was judged likely to have produced a cluster of highly shared sequence variants as a technical artifact. The authors suggested that the approach could potentially be generalized to other disease states and immunological phenotypes. In both the original and validation cohorts, the classifier was reported to diagnose cytomegalovirus status with high specificity and sensitivity. Correlated functional status among segregating V segments might reflect linkage disequilibrium, but an unknown experimental factor could not be ruled out. In vitro tests confirmed that a few of the cytomegalovirus-associated TCR beta chains recognize cytomegalovirus antigens. Because HLA typing was missing for some donors at each locus, association tests included only the typed subset. Most TCR sequences were observed very rarely across donors, whereas some public TCRs were present in many individuals. A later genetic analysis associated a missense DCLRE1C variant with V-gene and J-gene trimming of TCR beta chains, and an independent cohort replicated the association. Strong co-occurrence of HLA alleles, especially DR and DQ, made assigning TCR associations to individual alleles difficult. A further reported finding was that TCR beta sequences accurately predicted the HLA-A and HLA-B alleles for most subjects in the first cohort. This cohort had only TCR beta chains sequenced, and the lack of alpha or paired-chain data limited which features could be detected. According to a later analysis, TCR association rates differed among HLA loci, with DRB1 alleles showing the most associated TCRs and HLA-C alleles showing the fewest. For the cohort, immune exposure information was limited to CMV serostatus. Some IMGT-functional V segments, including TRBV6-2 and TRBV6-3, could not be distinguished by the 87-base-pair reads and were therefore excluded. In a later analysis, several top co-occurrence clusters were reported to appear linked to parvovirus B19, influenza, CMV and Epstein-Barr virus. The study listed 150 to 200 TCR beta chains as associated with cytomegalovirus. A later analysis found that HLA-associated TCR beta chains were more clonally expanded and had lower generation probabilities than equally common non-associated chains. A later analysis found that most CMV-associated TCR beta chains appeared HLA-restricted, with HLA associations seemingly driven largely by CMV exposure. According to a later genetic analysis, donors in an Asian-associated ancestry cluster had fewer N-insertions in productive TCRs than the approximately 610-donor mean.

The cohort was made up of hundreds of healthy bone marrow donors. Cohort members were all nominally healthy when sampled, although unrecorded immune exposures were likely present. The donor tested CMV seronegative, placing the donor among the approximately 400 seronegative members of the cohort. Each donor provided a peripheral blood sample, and peripheral blood mononuclear cells were used for TCR beta sequencing. Genomic DNA extraction from the blood cell samples was performed with the Qiagen DNeasy Blood Extraction Kit. Library prep was done by the immunoSEQ multiplex PCR assay. For the multiplex PCR, a mixture combining 60 forward primers for TCR Vbeta segments and 13 reverse primers for TCR Jbeta segments was used. The CDR3 region of rearranged TCR beta genes was amplified from genomic DNA by a multiplex PCR assay. The Illumina HiSeq System was used to sequence the amplified TCR beta libraries as 87-base-pair reads. The original methods were these. A later analysis counted 65 million to 90 million unique TCR beta chains across the 650 to 800 repertoires, and about 10 million of these chains were shared by at least two donors. Raw reads were error-corrected and collapsed into unique sequences with a nearest-neighbor algorithm that merged closely related sequences to remove PCR and sequencing errors. V, D and J gene segments were assigned by aligning CDR3 sequences to IMGT reference sequences. For a sequence to be retained, a match of at least six nucleotides to both a V gene segment and a J gene segment was required. Rearrangements were called productive when the CDR3 lacked stop codons and stayed in frame with V and J; all others were non-productive. CDR3 was defined by IMGT convention, running from the second conserved V-encoded cysteine to the conserved J-encoded phenylalanine. In an earlier analysis of approximately 500 of the donors, sequences lacking an unambiguous match to a single V gene segment were excluded. An earlier analysis of about 590 of the donors classified V segments as functional when productive rearrangements were above 56.7% and as segregating when the standard deviation between donors was above 5%. A statistical classification framework was built for diagnosing cytomegalovirus status from the catalog of TCR beta chain sequences. V and J gene assignment, in a later analysis, came from comparing TCR nucleotide sequences with IMGT/GENE-DB human TR gene sequences. In a later analysis, CDR3 sequences and most-parsimonious VDJ recombination scenarios were assigned using the TCRdist pipeline. In a later analysis, each TCR beta chain was defined by its CDR3 amino acid sequence together with its V-gene family, and reads lacking a unique V-gene family were excluded. A later analysis removed 592 highly shared, low-generation-probability nucleotide sequences to deal with suspected cross-contamination and a sequencing artifact. A later analysis calculated a clonal expansion index for each public chain from normalized within-repertoire ranks of inferred template counts. In a later analysis, generation probabilities were computed with a VDJ recombination model fitted to out-of-frame rearrangements, and the resulting probabilities were checked against IGoR. Hypergeometric tests were used in a later analysis to score TCR-TCR, TCR-HLA and TCR-CMV co-occurrence, with a repertoire-size bias correction applied to the TCR pairs. To estimate false discovery rates, a later analysis permuted the HLA or CMV assignments 20 times. In a later analysis, co-occurring TCRs were grouped with DBSCAN, and TCRdist sequence similarity was added when clustering was performed within HLA-allele-positive subsets. For co-occurrence clustering, repertoires with fewer than 30,000 or more than 120,000 public chains were excluded, along with roughly 5 repertoires with anomalous nucleotide sharing. The table comes from immuneACCESS by way of TCRdb, which keeps in-frame sequences with V and J called. Part of the clones is missing from these tables; in studies checked, under half for an unresolved V gene and the rest for unknown reasons. The V and J calls and the clone size are those of that table, but D and trimming were determined from the DNA. In this sample the table shows about 110,000 clones, roughly 80% of which occur a single time. Clones ranked in the top ten supply about 3.6% of the sample.

Trimming costs V 9 bases and J 1 base, and their ends lie 10 bases apart. In the germline V gene (reference sequence), CDR1 corresponds to WNHNN and CDR2 to SYGVQD. Including the terminal cysteine and phenylalanine, the CDR3 comprises 13 residues. The read is trimmed to its CDR3 DNA, 39 bases read in frame from base 1. As concerns this clone: It lacks a known antigen. Within one base of it there is no much larger clone, and no base qualities were kept.

The sequenced sample was PBMCs. Recombination joined TRBV10-1 with TRBJ1-5; a weak D assignment points to TRBD1 (6 bases agree). This TCR was recovered from a man between 60 and 75 years old in good health and CMV-seronegative. CDR3 loop: CASPRGSNQPQHF. The bases are TGCGCCAGTCCGAGGGGGAGCAATCAGCCCCAGCATTTT.